This T cell receptor beta chain derives from a study of blood T cells in healthy people across ages. In its sample, this clonotype was seen many times. Antigen specificity is unknown. Aged about 6 to 90, donors were systemically healthy Caucasians from Russia. Per sample, at least 5.5 micrograms of total RNA were extracted. CDR3 size: 17 residues. Trimming left V 4 bases short and J 0 bases short, with 18 bases between. Looked up from germline, CDR1 is MDHEN and CDR2 is SYDVKM. Study conclusions and caveats: Higher naive T cell percentage went strongly together with higher TCR beta diversity.

A second PCR of roughly 7 to 11 cycles used a sample-barcoded 5' primer and a J-beta primer mix. A template-switch adaptor that had 12 random nucleotides put a tag on each cDNA molecule. A single record per CDR3 protein comes from TCRdb applying MiXCR to the 5' RACE reads. The table lists fewer than 800,000 distinct CDR3 sequences, less than 40% of them singletons. The specimen sequenced was blood. The chain carries TRBV28 and TRBJ1-2; tentative D call: TRBD1 (6 bases). The receptor was derived from a woman older than 75 in good health. This CDR3 reads CASSSQGRGASNYGYTF. The CDR3 bases are TGTGCCAGCAGTTCCCAAGGACGGGGGGCCTCTAACTATGGCTACACCTTC.